This T cell receptor (beta chain) was obtained from a study of shared clonotypes between healthy human individuals. Study-wide background: Per donor, three plates held CD4 naive cells, three held CD4 memory, two held CD8 naive and one held CD8 memory. Points from the study as a whole: Clonotype sharing among donors was thought likely to change with sequencing depth.

As for this clone: The antigen is not known.

The study ran the assay at deep level. Method: immunoSEQ multiplex PCR; TCRdb's copy keeps in-frame clones and lacks some. The sample yields some 580,000 clones, about 98% seen once. Cells designated naive CD8 were CD45RO-negative and were positively selected for CCR7, with terminally differentiated effector memory CD45RA+ cells excluded. The length of the CDR3 is 15 residues. Between the trimmed V and J ends, which lost 5 bases and 0 bases, there was a span of 11 bases. CDR1 is SNHLY and CDR2 is FYNNEI in the germline V gene. This chain links TRBV2 with TRBJ2-1; a weak D match, TRBD2 (5 bases). This TCR was sampled from a man aged 30 to 45 in good health. Sequencing used naive CD8+ T cells sorted from blood. As DNA, the CDR3 is TGTGCCAGCAGTACGGACTCGAGCTCCTACAATGAGCAGTTCTTC. This translates into CASSTDSSSYNEQFF.